This T cell receptor beta chain was recovered during a study of T-cell reconstitution after alpha-beta-depleted transplantation in children (dated by TCRdb to 2016 to 2017). Notes on the research overall: T-cell immune reconstitution after TCRalphabeta/CD19-depleted allogeneic hematopoietic cell transplantation in children was quantitatively tracked in the study by means of TCR repertoire profiling.

For CDR1 and CDR2, the germline V gene (reference sequence) lists DFQATT and SNEGSKA. The CDR3, from cysteine to phenylalanine, totals 16 residues. Left in the record is the CDR3 DNA by itself, 48 bases read in frame from the first base. The V and J ends are trimmed by 6 bases and 3 bases, leaving 21 bases between them. This clonotype has a count of ten or more. What this receptor recognizes is not known. The input lacks base qualities; no much larger clone sits a single base away. The library was built by means of PCR. Data came from an Illumina HiSeq 2500. To normalize quantification of the TCRbeta repertoire, the TCR libraries were built with molecular barcoding that relied on unique molecular identifiers. In TCRdb, the public reads were trimmed at Q25 with fastp and aligned with MiXCR, with productive beta chains retained. Merged by CDR3 protein, the rows form single entries marked with the most common genes and DNA. For this sample the table gives about 500,000 distinct CDR3 sequences, of which 30% to 35% were detected only once. The top ten constitute less than 2.5% of the sample.

Recombination joined TRBV20-1 with TRBJ1-5; a weak D assignment points to TRBD1 (6 bases agree). The receptor was isolated from a human donor who donated a stem cell graft to a child with aplastic anemia. The sequencing here drew on PBMCs from the stem cell graft donor, taken from the stem cell graft. CDR3 sequence: CSARSPQGLHNQPQHF. The DNA sequence is as follows: TGCAGTGCCCGATCCCCACAGGGCTTGCACAATCAGCCCCAGCATTTT.